The 2 T cell receptor beta chains below come from one sample, sequenced in a study of blood T cell repertoires in COVID-19. Method: immunoSEQ multiplex PCR; TCRdb's copy keeps in-frame clones and lacks some. The table has a few hundred thousand clones, over 75% seen once; the top ten hold around 3%. The source material was PBMCs or T cells enriched from blood (not recorded which). All receptors come from a woman aged 30 to 39 who had recovered from COVID-19.

CDR3 DNA: TGTGCCACCAAAACCGGTAGGAACACTGAAGCTTTCTTT. Its translation: CATKTGRNTEAFF. The V gene is TRBV27, the J gene TRBJ1-1, with unresolved D. V gave up 10 bases and J gave up 1 base, with 13 bases separating them. This CDR3 region has 13 residues. Germline V CDR1 and CDR2: MNHEY, SMNVEV (reference sequence).

This CDR3 reads CASSLIGPTGVEAFF. The CDR3 bases are TGCGCCAGCAGCTTGATCGGTCCTACAGGGGTTGAAGCTTTCTTT. The V call is TRBV5-1, the J call TRBJ1-1; 7 positions match TRBD1. The length of the CDR3 is 15 residues. The junction had 10 bases not matched to a gene; V was cut back by 1 base and J by 7 bases. Per germline, CDR1 SGHRS and CDR2 YFSETQ. Full variable domain (missing parts from reference TRBV5-1 and TRBJ1-1): KAGVTQTPRYLIKTRGQQVTLSCSPISGHRSVSWYQQTPGQGLQFLFEYFSETQRNKGNFPGRFSGRQFSNSRSEMNVSTLELGDSALYLCASSLIGPTGVEAFFGQGTRLTVV.